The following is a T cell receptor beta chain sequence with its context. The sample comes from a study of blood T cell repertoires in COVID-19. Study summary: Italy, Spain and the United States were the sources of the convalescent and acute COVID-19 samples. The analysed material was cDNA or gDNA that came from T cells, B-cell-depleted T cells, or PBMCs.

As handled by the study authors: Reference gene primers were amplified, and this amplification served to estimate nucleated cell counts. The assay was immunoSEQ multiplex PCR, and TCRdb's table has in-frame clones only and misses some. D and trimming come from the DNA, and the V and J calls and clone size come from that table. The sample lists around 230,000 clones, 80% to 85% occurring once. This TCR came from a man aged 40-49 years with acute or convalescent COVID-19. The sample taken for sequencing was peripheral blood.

The DNA for the CDR3 is TGTGCCAGTAGTAATAACAGGAACACTGAAGCTTTCTTT. Residues: CASSNNRNTEAFF. The rearrangement joins TRBV19 to TRBJ1-1; D is ambiguous. Germline CDR1 is LNHDA and CDR2 is SQIVND (reference sequence). The CDR3 has 13 amino acids. Trimming left V 4 bases short and J 1 base short, with 7 bases between.